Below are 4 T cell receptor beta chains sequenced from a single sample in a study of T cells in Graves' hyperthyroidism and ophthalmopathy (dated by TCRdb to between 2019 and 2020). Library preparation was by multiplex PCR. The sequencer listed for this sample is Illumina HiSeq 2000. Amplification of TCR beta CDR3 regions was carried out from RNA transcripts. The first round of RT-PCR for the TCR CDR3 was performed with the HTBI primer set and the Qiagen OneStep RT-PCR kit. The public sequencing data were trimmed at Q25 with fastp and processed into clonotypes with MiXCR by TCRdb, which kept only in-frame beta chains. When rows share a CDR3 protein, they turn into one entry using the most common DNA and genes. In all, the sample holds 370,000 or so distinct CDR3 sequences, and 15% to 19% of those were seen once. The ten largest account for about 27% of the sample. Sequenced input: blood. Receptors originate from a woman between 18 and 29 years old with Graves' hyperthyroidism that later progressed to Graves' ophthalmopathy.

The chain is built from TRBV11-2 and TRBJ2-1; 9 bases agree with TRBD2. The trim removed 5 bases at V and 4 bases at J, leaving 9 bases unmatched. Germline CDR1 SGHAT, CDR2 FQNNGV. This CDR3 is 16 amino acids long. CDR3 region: CASSPMTSGVYNEQFF. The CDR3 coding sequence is TGTGCCAGCAGCCCCATGACTAGCGGAGTTTACAATGAGCAGTTCTTC.

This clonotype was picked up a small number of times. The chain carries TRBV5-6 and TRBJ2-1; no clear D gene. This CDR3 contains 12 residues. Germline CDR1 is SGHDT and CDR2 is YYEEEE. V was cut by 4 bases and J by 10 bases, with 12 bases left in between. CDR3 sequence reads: CASSLIRLEQFF. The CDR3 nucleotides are TGTGCCAGCAGCCTAATACGATTAGAGCAGTTCTTC.

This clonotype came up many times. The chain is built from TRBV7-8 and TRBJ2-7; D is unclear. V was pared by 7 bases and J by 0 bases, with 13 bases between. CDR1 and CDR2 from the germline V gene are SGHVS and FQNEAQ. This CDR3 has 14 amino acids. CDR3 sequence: CASTLFLHSYEQYF. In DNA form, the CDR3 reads TGTGCCAGCACCTTGTTCCTCCACTCCTACGAGCAGTACTTC.

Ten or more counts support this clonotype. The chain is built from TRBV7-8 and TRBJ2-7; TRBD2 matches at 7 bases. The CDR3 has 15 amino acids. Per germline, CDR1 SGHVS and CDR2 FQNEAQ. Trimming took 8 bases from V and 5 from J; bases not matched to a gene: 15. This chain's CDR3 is CASATFGGRVDEQYF. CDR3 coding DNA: TGTGCCAGCGCTACATTTGGCGGGAGAGTCGACGAGCAGTACTTC.